This is a list of T cell receptor beta chains from one sample in a study of T cell responses to AZD1222 COVID-19 vaccine. Data came from immunoSEQ multiplex PCR; TCRdb stores just in-frame clones and leaves some out. The table includes more than 80,000 clones, roughly nine tenths detected once. Here the sequenced sample was peripheral blood, taken 28 days after the second AZD1222 dose. The receptor set was obtained from an adult who received the AZD1222 COVID-19 vaccine. Both conserved end residues are part of each CDR3. The D gene is left open where the match is weak. Rows give clone size only sometimes, using once, few, many, or a class for an expanded clone.

size	V	J	D	DNA	CDR3
NA	TRBV6-1	TRBJ1-5	NA	TGTGCCAGCAGTGAACATGTGGACGGCGGCAATCAGCCCCAGCATTTT	CASSEHVDGGNQPQHF
NA	TRBV5-1	TRBJ2-7	NA	TGCGCCAGCAGCTTCAACGGGGGCGCTTCCTACGAGCAGTACTTC	CASSFNGGASYEQYF
NA	TRBV12-3/TRBV12-4	TRBJ2-7	NA	TGTGCCAGCAGCCGACAATACGAGCAGTACTTC	CASSRQYEQYF
NA	TRBV14	TRBJ2-1	NA	TGTGCCAGCAGCCAAAATCATGGGAATGAGCAGTTCTTC	CASSQNHGNEQFF
NA	TRBV2	TRBJ2-5	NA	TGTGCCAGCAAGGAGGGGGGACAGTTTGAGACCCAGTACTTC	CASKEGGQFETQYF
NA	TRBV18	TRBJ1-1	NA	TGTGCCAGCTCACCAGGGCAACCAAACATTGGGGACACTGAAGCTTTCTTT	CASSPGQPNIGDTEAFF
NA	TRBV5-8	TRBJ2-5	NA	TGTGCCAGCAGCTTGTCGGGTGGAGAGACCCAGTACTTC	CASSLSGGETQYF
NA	TRBV18	TRBJ2-1	TRBD1	TGTGCCAGCTCACCAGCCGGGACAGAGATAAACAATGAGCAGTTCTTC	CASSPAGTEINNEQFF
NA	TRBV2	TRBJ1-2	NA	TGTGCCAGCAGTGAGTCGTCAGAAACCCGAACTATGGGTGGCTACACCTTC	CASSESSETRTMGGYTF
NA	TRBV3-1/TRBV3-2	TRBJ1-1	NA	TGTGCCAGCAGTCCCACCCAGGGTTATTCTGAAGCTTTCTTT	CASSPTQGYSEAFF
NA	TRBV30	TRBJ1-3	TRBD1	TGTGCCTGGAGTGCCCATAGGGACAGGGCGGGAAACACCATATATTTT	CAWSAHRDRAGNTIYF
NA	TRBV11-2	TRBJ2-5	NA	TGTGCCAGCAGCTTTCGGGGGCAAGAGACCCAGTACTTC	CASSFRGQETQYF
NA	TRBV2	TRBJ2-1	NA	TGTGCCAGCAGTGCACCCAATGAGCAGTTCTTC	CASSAPNEQFF
NA	TRBV7-2	TRBJ1-3	NA	TGTGCCAGCAATTTGGGGGGCGGAAACACCATATATTTT	CASNLGGGNTIYF
NA	TRBV18	TRBJ2-3	NA	TGTGCCAGCTCACGAACCACCGGGGGCACAGATACGCAGTATTTT	CASSRTTGGTDTQYF
once	TRBV6-5	TRBJ1-5	TRBD1	TGTGCCAGCGCGGGACAGCCCCATCAGCCCCAGCATTTT	CASAGQPHQPQHF
NA	TRBV30	TRBJ1-4	NA	TGTGCCTGGAGTAGGGGGGGACCGCCTCCTAATGAAAAACTGTTTTTT	CAWSRGGPPPNEKLFF
NA	TRBV6-5	TRBJ1-2	TRBD1	TGTGCCAGCAGTTACGGGGCAGGGGGCGCGTGGGGCTACACCTTC	CASSYGAGGAWGYTF
NA	TRBV4-2	TRBJ2-7	NA	TGTGCCAGCAGCCAAGAAGGCGGGGCGAGCTACGAGCAGTACTTC	CASSQEGGASYEQYF
once	TRBV6-5	TRBJ1-2	NA	TGTGCCAGCAGTCCGTCCGGGACCTATGGCTACACCTTC	CASSPSGTYGYTF
NA	TRBV29-1	TRBJ1-4	NA	TGCAGCGTTGCGACCACTAAAGGACTGTTTTTT	CSVATTKGLFF
once	TRBV5-5	TRBJ2-5	TRBD2	TGTGCCAGCACCCGACTAGCGGGAGGAGGAGAGACCCAGTACTTC	CASTRLAGGGETQYF
NA	TRBV2	TRBJ1-6	NA	TGTGCCAGCAGGGAGGACATCTCCTATAATTCACCCCTCCACTTT	CASREDISYNSPLHF
NA	TRBV5-1	TRBJ2-3	NA	TGCGCCAGCAGCTTGAGAGGAACCTCTAGCACAGATACGCAGTATTTT	CASSLRGTSSTDTQYF
NA	TRBV3-1/TRBV3-2	TRBJ2-2	NA	TGTGCCAGCGGCCCGGGACCCGACACCGGGGAGCTGTTTTTT	CASGPGPDTGELFF
NA	TRBV6-1	TRBJ1-2	NA	TGTGCCAGCAGTGAAGTTGTGGACAGCTATGGCTACACCTTC	CASSEVVDSYGYTF
NA	TRBV19	TRBJ2-1	TRBD2	TGTGCCAGTACAAAGGCTAGCGGGATCTCCTACAATGAGCAGTTCTTC	CASTKASGISYNEQFF
NA	TRBV9	TRBJ1-1	NA	TGTGCCAGCAGCGTAGGGGGAGGGGGAACGAACACTGAAGCTTTCTTT	CASSVGGGGTNTEAFF
NA	TRBV29-1	TRBJ1-1	TRBD1	TGCAGCGTTGAGTCGACAGGGGGACCTACTGAAGCTTTCTTT	CSVESTGGPTEAFF
NA	TRBV7-8	TRBJ2-6	TRBD2	TGTGCCAGCCGACATAAAACTAGCGGGGATTCGCTGACTGGGGCCAACGTCCTGACTTTC	CASRHKTSGDSLTGANVLTF
NA	TRBV7-2	TRBJ1-2	NA	TGTGCCAGCAGCCCAACCGGGGACTCCTTCTCAAACTATGGCTACACCTTC	CASSPTGDSFSNYGYTF
NA	TRBV6-5	TRBJ2-3	TRBD2	TGTGCCAGCAGGATTAGCGGGAGGGCAATTACGCAGTATTTT	CASRISGRAITQYF
NA	TRBV5-6	TRBJ1-2	TRBD1	TGTGCCAGCAGCTTGGTGGACAGGGAGATCCATGGCTACACCTTC	CASSLVDREIHGYTF
NA	TRBV19	TRBJ2-1	NA	TGTGCCAGTAGTACCTACTTGAGCTCCTACAATGAGCAGTTCTTC	CASSTYLSSYNEQFF
once	TRBV9	TRBJ2-7	NA	TGTGCCAGCAGCCCCCGGGACGGCTGGCACCAAACGCAGTACTTC	CASSPRDGWHQTQYF
once	TRBV5-1	TRBJ1-2	NA	TGCGCCAGCAGTTTTGATATCGACATCTATGGCTACACCTTC	CASSFDIDIYGYTF
NA	TRBV28	TRBJ1-6	NA	TGTGCCAGCAGTTTGCCAGGGCAGGGCCATAATTCACCCCTCCACTTT	CASSLPGQGHNSPLHF
NA	TRBV27	TRBJ2-7	NA	TGTGCCAGCAGCCCACTGCGGGATGGGGCAAACTACGAGCAGTACTTC	CASSPLRDGANYEQYF
NA	TRBV5-1	TRBJ2-1	NA	TGCGCCAGCAGCTCGTCCGCCACCTACAATGAGCAGTTCTTC	CASSSSATYNEQFF
NA	TRBV30	TRBJ2-2	NA	TGTGCCACAACACCGGGACTTTACACCGGGGAGCTGTTTTTT	CATTPGLYTGELFF
NA	TRBV28	TRBJ2-2	NA	TGTGCCAGCAGTTTTACAGGGTTGGCCGGGGAGCTGTTTTTT	CASSFTGLAGELFF
once	TRBV6-5	TRBJ1-1	NA	TGTGCCAGCAGTCCCGACGGGGCGGCGTACACTGAAGCTTTCTTT	CASSPDGAAYTEAFF
NA	TRBV7-7	TRBJ2-1	TRBD2	TGTGCTAGCAGCAAACTAGCGGGAACCGACTACAATGAGCAGTTCTTC	CASSKLAGTDYNEQFF